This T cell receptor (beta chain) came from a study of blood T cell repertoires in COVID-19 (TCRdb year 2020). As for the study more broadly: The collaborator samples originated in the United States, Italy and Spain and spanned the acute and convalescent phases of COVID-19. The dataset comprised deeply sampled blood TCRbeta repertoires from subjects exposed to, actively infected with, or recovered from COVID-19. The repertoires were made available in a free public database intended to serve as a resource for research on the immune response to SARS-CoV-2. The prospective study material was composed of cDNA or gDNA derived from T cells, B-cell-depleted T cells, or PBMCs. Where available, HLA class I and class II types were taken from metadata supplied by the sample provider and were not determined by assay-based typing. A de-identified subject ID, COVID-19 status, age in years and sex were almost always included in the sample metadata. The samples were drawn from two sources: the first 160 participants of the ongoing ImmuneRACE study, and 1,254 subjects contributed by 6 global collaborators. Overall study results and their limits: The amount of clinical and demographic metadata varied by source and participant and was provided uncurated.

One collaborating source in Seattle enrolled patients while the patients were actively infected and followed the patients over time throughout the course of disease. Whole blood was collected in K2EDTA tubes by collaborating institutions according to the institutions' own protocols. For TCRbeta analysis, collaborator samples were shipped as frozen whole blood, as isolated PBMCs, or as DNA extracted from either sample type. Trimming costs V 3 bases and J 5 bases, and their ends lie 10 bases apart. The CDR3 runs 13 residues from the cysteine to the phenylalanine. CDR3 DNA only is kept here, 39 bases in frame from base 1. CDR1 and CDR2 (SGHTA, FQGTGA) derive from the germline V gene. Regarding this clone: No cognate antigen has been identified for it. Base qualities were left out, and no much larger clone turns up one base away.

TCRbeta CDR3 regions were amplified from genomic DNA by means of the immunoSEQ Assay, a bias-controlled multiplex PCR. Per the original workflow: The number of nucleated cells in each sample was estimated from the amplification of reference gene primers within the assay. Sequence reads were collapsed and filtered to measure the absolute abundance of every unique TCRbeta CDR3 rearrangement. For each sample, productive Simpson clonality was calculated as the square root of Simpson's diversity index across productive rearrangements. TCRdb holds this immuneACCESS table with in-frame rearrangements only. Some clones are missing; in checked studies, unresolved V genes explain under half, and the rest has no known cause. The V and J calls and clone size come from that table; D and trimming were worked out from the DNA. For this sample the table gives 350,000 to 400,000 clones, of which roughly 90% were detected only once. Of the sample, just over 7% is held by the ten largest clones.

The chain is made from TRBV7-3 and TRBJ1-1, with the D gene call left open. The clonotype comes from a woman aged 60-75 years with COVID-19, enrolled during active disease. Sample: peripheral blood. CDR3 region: CASSLNPTTEAFF. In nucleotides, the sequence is TGTGCCAGCAGCTTGAACCCAACAACTGAAGCTTTCTTT.